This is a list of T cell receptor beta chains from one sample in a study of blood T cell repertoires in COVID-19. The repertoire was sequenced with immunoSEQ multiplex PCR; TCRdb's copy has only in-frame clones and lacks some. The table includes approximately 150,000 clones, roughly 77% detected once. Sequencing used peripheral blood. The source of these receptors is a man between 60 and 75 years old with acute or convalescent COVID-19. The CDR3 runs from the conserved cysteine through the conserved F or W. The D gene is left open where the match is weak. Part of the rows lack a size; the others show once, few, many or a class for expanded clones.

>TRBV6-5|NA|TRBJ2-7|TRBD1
TGTGCCAGCACATCCTGGGACAGCTACGAGCAGTACTTC
CASTSWDSYEQYF
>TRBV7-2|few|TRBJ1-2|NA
TGTGCCAGCAGCTTAACGGGACACTTGACCGATAACTATGGCTACACCTTC
CASSLTGHLTDNYGYTF
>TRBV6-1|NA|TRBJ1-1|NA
TGTGCCAGCAGTTCTCGATCGAACAGGTTTACTGAAGCTTTCTTT
CASSSRSNRFTEAFF
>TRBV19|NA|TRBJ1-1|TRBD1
TGTGCCAGTAGTGGAGGGGACAGGGTGAACACTGAAGCTTTCTTT
CASSGGDRVNTEAFF
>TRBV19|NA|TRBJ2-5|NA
TGTGCCAGTAGCCGGGATCAAGAGACCCAGTACTTC
CASSRDQETQYF
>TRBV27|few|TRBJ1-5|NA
TGTGCCAGCAGTCCCGTGTGGGGGCGAGGTCAGCCCCAGCATTTT
CASSPVWGRGQPQHF
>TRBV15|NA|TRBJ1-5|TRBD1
TGTGCCACCAGCAGAGATGGGACAGACCTGCCCCAGCATTTT
CATSRDGTDLPQHF
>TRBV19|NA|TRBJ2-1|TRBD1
TGTGCCAGTAGTCCTACAGGGGGCGCAGACAATGAGCAGTTCTTC
CASSPTGGADNEQFF
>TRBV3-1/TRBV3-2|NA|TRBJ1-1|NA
TGTGCCAGCAGTCATGCTGAGTCGAAGACTTTCTTT
CASSHAESKTFF
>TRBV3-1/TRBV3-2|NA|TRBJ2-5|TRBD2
TGTGCCAGCAGCCCAGGGCCTCTTAGCGGGAGGGCGGGGGAGACCCAGTACTTC
CASSPGPLSGRAGETQYF
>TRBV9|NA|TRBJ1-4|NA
TGTGCCAGCAGCGTATCCCGGGGTGGTGAAAAACTGTTTTTT
CASSVSRGGEKLFF
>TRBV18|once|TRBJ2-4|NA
TGTGCCAGCTCTCCCATTTGGGACTCCACCAAAAACATTCAGTACTTC
CASSPIWDSTKNIQYF
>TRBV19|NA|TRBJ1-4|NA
TGTGCCAGTAGTGGAGCGGTCCAAAAACTGTTTTTT
CASSGAVQKLFF
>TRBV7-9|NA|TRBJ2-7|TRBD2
TGTGCCAGCAGCTTATCCGGTTGGGGAGGGGACGAGCAGTACTTC
CASSLSGWGGDEQYF
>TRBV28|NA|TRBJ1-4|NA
TGTGCCAGCAGTTCCCCTGGGAGGTTGCTGTTTTTT
CASSSPGRLLFF
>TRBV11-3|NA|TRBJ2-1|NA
TGTGCCAGCAGCTTAGATCTCGAGCAATACAATGAGCAGTTCTTC
CASSLDLEQYNEQFF
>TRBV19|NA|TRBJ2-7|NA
TGTGCCAGTAGTTCCCAGGCGACCCTCTACGAGCAGTACTTC
CASSSQATLYEQYF
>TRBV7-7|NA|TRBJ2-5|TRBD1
TGTGCCAGCAGCTCCGGACAGGGGGCTTGGGAGACCCAGTACTTC
CASSSGQGAWETQYF
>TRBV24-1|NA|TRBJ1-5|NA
TGTGCCACCAGTGATTCACTTCAGCCCCAGCATTTT
CATSDSLQPQHF
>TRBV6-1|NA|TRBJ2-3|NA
TGTGCCAGCAGTGAACTCAGGGGATCAACAGATACGCAGTATTTT
CASSELRGSTDTQYF
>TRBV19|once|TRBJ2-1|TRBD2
TGTGCCAGTAGTATCGCACCGGGACTACGCCATGAGCAGTTCTTC
CASSIAPGLRHEQFF
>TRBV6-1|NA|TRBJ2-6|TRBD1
TGTGCCAGCAGTGTTGGGTTCCTTCCGGGACAGGGGTCTGGGGCCAACGTCCTGACTTTC
CASSVGFLPGQGSGANVLTF
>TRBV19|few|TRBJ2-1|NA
TGTGCCAGTAGTATAGAACTAGAAGGCTACAATGAGCAGTTCTTC
CASSIELEGYNEQFF
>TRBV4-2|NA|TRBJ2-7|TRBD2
TGTGCCAGCAGCTATCTAGCGGGAGTCTCGCGGGAGCAGTACTTC
CASSYLAGVSREQYF
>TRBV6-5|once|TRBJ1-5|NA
TGTGCCAGCAAGCTGAGCAATCAGCCCCAGCATTTT
CASKLSNQPQHF